This T cell receptor beta chain derives from a study of blood T cell repertoires in COVID-19 (dated by TCRdb to 2018 to 2021). With regard to the full study: The collaborator samples originated in the United States, Italy and Spain and spanned the acute and convalescent phases of COVID-19. The repertoires were made available in a free public database intended to serve as a resource for research on the immune response to SARS-CoV-2. The samples were drawn from the first 160 participants of the ongoing ImmuneRACE study and from over a thousand subjects provided by 6 global collaborators. The material from the prospective study consisted of cDNA or gDNA derived from T cells, B-cell-depleted T cells, or PBMCs. Sample metadata almost always included a de-identified subject ID, COVID-19 status, age in years and sex. Where available, HLA class I and class II types were taken from metadata supplied by the sample provider and were not determined by assay-based typing. Deeply sampled blood TCRbeta repertoires from subjects exposed to, actively infected with, or recovered from COVID-19 were included in the dataset.

The immunoSEQ Assay, a bias-controlled multiplex PCR, was used to amplify TCRbeta CDR3 regions from genomic DNA. Turning to the authors' computational methods: The number of nucleated cells in each sample was estimated from the amplification of reference gene primers within the assay. To quantify the absolute abundance of each unique TCRbeta CDR3 rearrangement, sequence reads were collapsed and filtered. For each sample, productive Simpson clonality was calculated as the square root of Simpson's diversity index across productive rearrangements. Drawn from immuneACCESS, this table holds only the in-frame rearrangements with V and J called that TCRdb kept. Clones are partly lost; checked studies trace under half to an unresolved V gene and leave the rest unexplained. V and J calls and clone size are given by that table; D and trimming were obtained from the DNA. The sample contains roughly 280,000 clones, approximately 86% of them found a single time. The top ten clonotypes cover around 9% of the sample.

Inclusive of the bounding cysteine and phenylalanine, the CDR3 is 16 residues long. Left in the record is the CDR3 DNA by itself, 48 bases read in frame from the first base. Unmatched junction bases come to 9, with V trimmed by 6 bases and J by 7 bases. Sequences SNHLY (CDR1) and FYNNEI (CDR2) are obtained from the germline V gene. Collaborating institutions collected whole blood in K2EDTA tubes following their own protocols. Collaborator samples were shipped for TCRbeta analysis as frozen whole blood, isolated PBMCs, or DNA extracted from either sample type. Details on this clone: What antigen it recognizes has not been identified. Base qualities were left out, and no much larger clone turns up one base away.

Here is what the overall study found, with its caveats: The quantity of clinical and demographic metadata differed by source and by participant and was supplied without curation.

Sequencing was done on a sample of peripheral blood. The sequence is built from TRBV2 and TRBJ2-1, with 13 bases matching TRBD2. This sequence was found in a middle-aged man with active or convalescent COVID-19. The CDR3 protein: CASRTTSGGAGNEQFF. The DNA reads TGTGCCAGCAGAACCACTAGCGGGGGGGCGGGAAATGAGCAGTTCTTC.